Below are 18 T cell receptor beta chains sequenced from a single sample in a study of shared clonotypes between healthy human individuals. Clones were sequenced by immunoSEQ multiplex PCR, and TCRdb holds only the in-frame ones, with some missing. The sample includes around 690,000 clones, roughly 88% of them seen just once. Sequencing was carried out using memory CD8+ T cells from PBMCs. Noted subset: CD45RO+ cells pooled with CCR7-negative TemRA cells. The receptors stem from a man between 18 and 35 years old in good health. Some clones in this sample may be carry-over from other donors' samples.

The rearrangement joins TRBV2 to TRBJ2-1, with TRBD2 identical over 11 bases. Losses at the gene ends were 5 bases for V and 9 bases for J; bases not matched to a gene: 6. Per the germline V gene, CDR1 is SNHLY and CDR2 is FYNNEI. This CDR3 is built from 14 residues. The CDR3 sequence: CASSLAGGGREQFF. In DNA, the CDR3 is TGTGCCAGCAGTCTAGCGGGAGGTGGCCGTGAGCAGTTCTTC.

This clone has just one count. The chain links TRBV27 to TRBJ2-3; no firm D call. Germline V gene lookup returns CDR1 MNHEY and CDR2 SMNVEV (reference sequence). Trimming shortened V by 5 bases and J by 4 bases, and 10 bases separated the two germline ends. The CDR3 contains 13 residues. The DNA of the CDR3 is TGTGCCAGCAGTCATAATAGGGCAGATACGCAGTATTTT. This gives the protein CASSHNRADTQYF.

V and J are TRBV10-3 and TRBJ2-7, with TRBD1 matching over 10 bases. CDR1 and CDR2 (germline): ENHRY, SYGVKD. The CDR3 totals 14 residues. The trim removed 3 bases at V and 5 bases at J, leaving 4 bases unmatched. As DNA, the CDR3 is TGTGCCATCAGTGACCCCGGGACAGGGGACGAGCAGTACTTC. It specifies CAISDPGTGDEQYF.

There are a few counts of this clone. This sequence joins TRBV7-9 and TRBJ1-1; unclear D gene. The CDR3 loop spans 13 amino acids. The V end was cut by 4 bases, the J end by 3 bases, with 9 bases between. Germline loops: CDR1 SEHNR, CDR2 FQNEAQ (reference sequence). The CDR3 region is CASSSPFDTEAFF. DNA of the CDR3: TGTGCCAGCAGCTCCCCGTTTGACACTGAAGCTTTCTTT.

V is TRBV7-9 and J is TRBJ2-5; possibly TRBD1 or TRBD2 for D (6 bases each). CDR3 length equals 15 residues. Trimming took 5 bases from V and 5 from J, leaving 18 bases between them. CDR1 is SEHNR, CDR2 FQNEAQ, per germline (reference sequence). The CDR3 region is CASSGRGGFLETQYF. In DNA, the CDR3 is TGTGCCAGCAGCGGCCGAGGGGGGTTTCTGGAGACCCAGTACTTC.

The V call is TRBV7-3, the J call TRBJ1-1; D may be TRBD1 (5 bases). Between the trimmed V and J ends, which lost 4 bases and 3 bases, there was a span of 15 bases. The CDR3 is 15 residues long. Germline V gene lookup returns CDR1 SGHTA and CDR2 FQGTGA. The CDR3 here is CASSSQRWGDTEAFF. The CDR3 coding sequence is TGTGCCAGCAGCTCACAGCGGTGGGGCGACACTGAAGCTTTCTTT.

V usage is TRBV28 and J usage is TRBJ2-2; TRBD1 is a possible D gene (5 bases). CDR1 and CDR2 from the germline V gene are MDHEN and SYDVKM. The V and J ends lost 7 bases and 1 base respectively, with 22 bases between them. This CDR3 is built from 18 residues. DNA of the CDR3: TGTGCCAGCATGGCCCGACAGATAGCATGGCAGAACACCGGGGAGCTGTTTTTT. Its translation is CASMARQIAWQNTGELFF.

This chain joins TRBV14 and TRBJ2-7, with D possibly matching TRBD2 (6 bases). This CDR3 spans 16 amino acids. The V and J ends lost 4 bases and 0 bases respectively, with 16 bases between them. Germline V gene data show CDR1 as SGHDN and CDR2 as FVKESK. The CDR3 DNA reads as TGTGCCAGCAGCCCCTCGGGACTCCTCAGCTCCTACGAGCAGTACTTC. This sequence encodes CASSPSGLLSSYEQYF.

The genes are TRBV7-9 and TRBJ2-5; 7 nucleotides line up with TRBD2. J lost 5 bases, V lost 7 bases, and 7 bases had no gene match. The CDR3 contains 13 residues. Germline V lookup: CDR1 SEHNR, CDR2 FQNEAQ (reference sequence). As DNA, the CDR3 is TGTGCCAGCACCAGCGGGATGTGGGAGACCCAGTACTTC. Translating it yields CASTSGMWETQYF.

The genes are TRBV4-2 and TRBJ1-1, with D hard to call. V was trimmed by 4 bases and J by 8 bases, leaving 8 bases between them. The germline CDR1 and CDR2 sequences are LGHNA and YNFKEQ. The CDR3 is made up of 11 amino acids. In DNA form, the CDR3 reads TGTGCCAGCAGCCGGCCTGACGAAGCTTTCTTT. Translation gives CASSRPDEAFF.

The rearrangement joins TRBV7-9 to TRBJ2-7, with 9 bases aligning to TRBD1. The V gene's germline CDR1 is SEHNR and CDR2 FQNEAQ (reference sequence). This CDR3 has 14 amino acids. V lost 5 bases and J lost 5; bases outside the gene matches: 7. CDR3 in DNA: TGTGCCAGCAGCCCCTGGGACAGGGCCCACGAGCAGTACTTC. Translation: CASSPWDRAHEQYF. The variable domain in full, completed from reference TRBV7-9 and TRBJ2-7, reads DTGVSQNPRHKITKRGQNVTFRCDPISEHNRLYWYRQTLGQGPEFLTYFQNEAQLEKSRLLSDRFSAERPKGSFSTLEIQRTEQGDSAMYLCASSPWDRAHEQYFGPGTRLTVT.

The count of this clone is one. The chain has TRBV30 and TRBJ2-7, with D perhaps matching TRBD1 (6 bases). Germline V lookup: CDR1 GTSNPN, CDR2 SVGIG (reference sequence). The CDR3 sequence is 13 residues long. The V end lost 0 bases, the J end lost 3 bases, and 9 bases lay between the germline ends. The CDR3 coding sequence is TGTGCCTGGAGTGTACAGGGATACTACGAGCAGTACTTC. Its protein product is CAWSVQGYYEQYF. Complete variable domain (other parts from reference TRBV30 and TRBJ2-7): SQTIHQWPATLVQPVGSPLSLECTVEGTSNPNLYWYRQAAGRGLQLLFYSVGIGQISSEVPQNLSASRPQDRQFILSSKKLLLSDSGFYLCAWSVQGYYEQYFGPGTRLTVT.

The chain couples TRBV28 to TRBJ1-4; TRBD1 is a possible D gene (5 bases). CDR1 MDHEN and CDR2 SYDVKM come from the germline V gene. The V end was cut by 5 bases, the J end by 8 bases, with 18 bases between. The CDR3 has 15 amino acids. The CDR3, as DNA: TGTGCCAGCAGTCTCACCGGCACAGGAGGAGAAAAACTGTTTTTT. Protein product: CASSLTGTGGEKLFF.

The rearrangement uses TRBV10-1 and TRBJ2-2; D is unresolved. V lost 4 bases, J lost 6 bases, and 6 bases lay in between. This CDR3 comprises 12 residues. Germline assignment: CDR1 WNHNN and CDR2 SYGVQD (reference sequence). The CDR3: CASSGRAGELFF. As DNA, the CDR3 is TGCGCCAGCAGTGGGCGAGCCGGGGAGCTGTTTTTT.

This clone was seen once. It is unclear where the CDR3 begins or ends on the DNA, so no DNA is shown, and the CDR3 is as TCRdb lists it. V gene TRBV6-5 combines with J gene TRBJ1-2. From its first to its last residue, the CDR3 has 13 amino acids. Germline loops: CDR1 MNHEY, CDR2 SVGAGI. CDR3 loop: CASSPSVRRGYTF.

The V and J genes are TRBV10-3 and TRBJ2-7; no clear D gene. V dropped 3 bases and J dropped 3 bases, with 6 bases sitting between them. Germline loops: CDR1 ENHRY, CDR2 SYGVKD. The CDR3 has 12 residues. CDR3 sequence: CAISDVDYEQYF. For the CDR3, the DNA is TGTGCCATCAGTGACGTGGACTACGAGCAGTACTTC.

The chain uses TRBV7-9 and TRBJ2-1; D is perhaps TRBD1 or TRBD2 (5 bases each). Trimming took 4 bases from V and 9 from J, leaving 22 bases between them. In germline, CDR1 is SEHNR, CDR2 FQNEAQ (reference sequence). The CDR3 consists of 16 residues. In nucleotides, the CDR3 is TGTGCCAGCAGCTCCATAGAGGGGCGCAGAACAGGTGAGCAGTTCTTC. Its protein is CASSSIEGRRTGEQFF.

The chain combines TRBV7-8 with TRBJ2-7; 7 positions match TRBD2. With 1 base clipped from V and 2 bases from J, the junction kept 8 bases outside the gene matches. The length of the CDR3 is 16 residues. Germline values: CDR1 SGHVS, CDR2 FQNEAQ. CDR3 in amino acids: CASSLVPSGAPYEQYF. CDR3 sequence (DNA): TGTGCCAGCAGCTTAGTACCTAGCGGAGCTCCCTACGAGCAGTACTTC.